This entry lists 24 T cell receptor beta chains sequenced from one sample in a study of Ad26.COV2.S vaccination and SARS-CoV-2 variants. The method was immunoSEQ multiplex PCR; TCRdb's version includes in-frame clones alone and lacks a portion of them. The sample contains roughly 350,000 clones, around nine tenths of which appear only once. Treatment denoted: 15 to 20 received Ad26.COV2.S at low or high dose, single or two shots; about 5 received placebo; per-sample allocation not given. Day 63 after the first vaccine or placebo injection was the time point for sampling. The sample consisted of peripheral blood, taken in a trial of Ad26.COV2.S vaccine versus placebo. All receptors derive from a person between 18 and 65 years old who received the Ad26.COV2.S COVID-19 vaccine or a placebo.

V and J are TRBV3-1 (or the pseudogene TRBV3-2) and TRBJ2-1; TRBD2 might be the D (6 bases). The CDR3 is 16 amino acids. Deletions cut 0 bases from V and 3 bases from J, with 12 bases between. Germline V gene lookup returns CDR1 LGHDT and CDR2 YNNKEL (reference sequence). The CDR3 is CASSQDVGDFYNEQFF. CDR3 DNA: TGTGCCAGCAGCCAAGATGTGGGGGACTTCTACAATGAGCAGTTCTTC.

This sequence joins TRBV5-8 and TRBJ2-1; D possibly matches TRBD1 or TRBD2 (6 bases each). V was clipped by 4 bases and J by 2 bases, with 16 bases between them. The CDR3 contains 16 residues. The germline V gene has CDR1 SGHTS and CDR2 YDEGEE. CDR3: CASSLRGAGTYNEQFF. Here the CDR3 DNA reads TGTGCCAGCAGCCTGAGGGGGGCAGGGACCTACAATGAGCAGTTCTTC.

This rearrangement joins TRBV9 to TRBJ2-1; 9 bases are a match to TRBD1. The CDR3 consists of 17 residues. The junction had 7 bases not matched to a gene; V was cut back by 0 bases and J by 3 bases. Germline-derived CDR1 and CDR2 are SGDLS and YYNGEE. CDR3 sequence (DNA): TGTGCCAGCAGCGTAGCCCCCGGGACAGGGCACTACAATGAGCAGTTCTTC. Its translation is CASSVAPGTGHYNEQFF.

The J gene is TRBJ1-1, the V gene TRBV19, with a tentative D call TRBD1 (6 bases). This CDR3 is built from 14 residues. Germline loops: CDR1 LNHDA, CDR2 SQIVND (reference sequence). The ends were cut back, 6 bases at V and 1 base at J, with 12 bases in the middle. CDR3 residues: CASSTGIANTEAFF. The CDR3 DNA sequence: TGTGCCAGTAGCACAGGGATAGCGAACACTGAAGCTTTCTTT.

The V call is TRBV7-8, the J call TRBJ1-2, with 11 bases fitting TRBD1. This CDR3 has 18 amino acids. Germline values: CDR1 SGHVS, CDR2 FQNEAQ. V trimming: 5 bases; J trimming: 8 bases; junction bases outside the gene matches: 19. CDR3 residues: CASSATRTGGAPFAGYTF. The CDR3 DNA reads as TGTGCCAGCAGCGCCACAAGGACAGGGGGCGCTCCTTTTGCGGGCTACACCTTC.

The genes are TRBV4-1 and TRBJ1-5; D is unclear. Trimming left V 0 bases short and J 0 bases short, with 6 bases between. CDR3 length: 15 amino acids. CDR1 is MGHRA and CDR2 is YSYEKL in the germline V gene. The CDR3 is CASSQEMVSNQPQHF. In nucleotides, the CDR3 is TGCGCCAGCAGCCAAGAAATGGTTAGCAATCAGCCCCAGCATTTT.

Of note for this clone: A much larger clone lies a single base off, so this may be a read error. The V and J genes are TRBV5-6 and TRBJ1-2; the match to TRBD1 covers 7 bases. Trimming at V came to 2 bases and at J to 3 bases, leaving 1 base not matched to a gene. This CDR3 comprises 13 residues. Germline V CDR1 and CDR2: SGHDT, YYEEEE. The CDR3 reads CASSLTGDYGYTF. CDR3 sequence (DNA): TGTGCCAGCAGCTTAACAGGGGACTATGGCTACACCTTC.

The chain has TRBV3-1 (or the pseudogene TRBV3-2) and TRBJ1-1; 9 nucleotides line up with TRBD1. This CDR3 spans 15 amino acids. Germline CDR1 and CDR2: LGHDT and YNNKEL (reference sequence). Losses at the gene ends were 3 bases for V and 5 bases for J; bases not matched to a gene: 7. CDR3 nucleotides: TGTGCCAGCAGCCAGAGGGACAGGGAAAGAACTGAAGCTTTCTTT. Its protein is CASSQRDRERTEAFF.

The chain links TRBV27 to TRBJ1-6; D unresolved. Per the germline V gene, CDR1 is MNHEY and CDR2 is SMNVEV (reference sequence). The CDR3 has 14 residues. The V end was cut by 9 bases, the J end by 14 bases, with 23 bases between. CDR3 DNA sequence: TGTGCCAGTTTTTCGGGTTTACCGTCGGGGACCCTCCACTTT. It is translated as CASFSGLPSGTLHF.

This chain joins TRBV14 and TRBJ2-5; possibly TRBD2 for D (5 bases). V was clipped by 1 base and J by 1 base, with 22 bases between them. The CDR3 runs to 19 residues. The germline CDR1 and CDR2 sequences are SGHDN and FVKESK. For the CDR3, the DNA is TGTGCCAGCAGCCAAGTGGTTGTTCAGCGACTACGACCCCAAGAGACCCAGTACTTC. Protein sequence: CASSQVVVQRLRPQETQYF. Looking up the rest from reference TRBV14 and TRBJ2-5 gives the full variable domain: EAGVTQFPSHSVIEKGQTVTLRCDPISGHDNLYWYRRVMGKEIKFLLHFVKESKQDESGMPNNRFLAERTGGTYSTLKVQPAELEDSGVYFCASSQVVVQRLRPQETQYFGPGTRLLVL.

The CDR3 region is CASSSGRETQYF. CDR3 nucleotides: TGTGCCAGCTCATCGGGGCGGGAGACCCAGTACTTC. The J gene is TRBJ2-5, the V gene TRBV18, with D perhaps being TRBD1 or TRBD2 (5 bases each). CDR1 KGHSH and CDR2 LQKENI come from the germline V gene. This CDR3 has 12 residues. The V and J ends lost 5 bases and 5 bases respectively, with 9 bases between them.

The J gene is TRBJ2-3, the V gene TRBV6-5; D might be TRBD2 (6 bases). This CDR3 region has 14 residues. With 10 bases removed from V and 2 bases from J, the gap between germline ends came to 16 bases. The V gene's germline CDR1 is MNHEY and CDR2 SVGAGI. CDR3 nucleotide sequence: TGTGCCACCCTTAACCGGAGGGCCACAGATACGCAGTATTTT. It codes for CATLNRRATDTQYF.

This chain joins TRBV18 and TRBJ2-7; 8 bases line up with TRBD1. The ends lost 6 bases at V and 6 bases at J; junction bases unmatched: 13. The CDR3 is 15 amino acids. Germline CDR1 KGHSH, CDR2 LQKENI. DNA of the CDR3: TGTGCCAGCTCCAAATCAAGGACAGGGATCAGCGAGCAGTACTTC. Translation: CASSKSRTGISEQYF.

The rearrangement uses TRBV7-9 and TRBJ1-1, with a weak D call TRBD1 (6 bases). Trimming took 2 bases from V and 3 from J, leaving 10 bases between them. CDR3 length: 14 residues. Germline V gene lookup returns CDR1 SEHNR and CDR2 FQNEAQ (reference sequence). In nucleotides, the CDR3 is TGTGCCAGCAGCTTACGGGGGCGGGACACTGAAGCTTTCTTT. Translation gives CASSLRGRDTEAFF.

This clone was seen once. The chain is built from TRBV2 and TRBJ2-3, with 12 bases aligning to TRBD1. From germline, CDR1 is SNHLY and CDR2 FYNNEI. V was pared by 3 bases and J by 4 bases, with 5 bases of the junction left unmatched. This CDR3 comprises 16 residues. CDR3 protein: CASSDGGTGGADTQYF. For the CDR3, the DNA is TGTGCCAGCAGTGATGGCGGGACAGGGGGCGCAGATACGCAGTATTTT.

V is TRBV19 and J is TRBJ1-2; D ambiguous. Germline CDR1 is LNHDA and CDR2 is SQIVND (reference sequence). The germline V and J ends were trimmed by 4 bases and 1 base, with 4 bases remaining between them. The CDR3 spans 12 residues. The CDR3 DNA follows: TGTGCCAGTAGTACCTATAACTATGGCTACACCTTC. It translates to CASSTYNYGYTF.

The chain links TRBV18 to TRBJ1-1; no reliable D call. V dropped 1 base and J dropped 1 base, with 7 bases sitting between them. Germline values: CDR1 KGHSH, CDR2 LQKENI. The CDR3 consists of 14 residues. CDR3 sequence reads: CASSPRTSNTEAFF. For the CDR3, the DNA is TGTGCCAGCTCACCACGGACGTCGAACACTGAAGCTTTCTTT.

This sequence joins TRBV15 and TRBJ1-1, with a possible D match to TRBD1 (5 bases). The CDR3 loop spans 17 amino acids. Germline CDR1 and CDR2: LNHNV and YYDKDF (reference sequence). Trimming took off 0 bases at V and 1 base at J, with 15 bases between the two ends. The CDR3 spells CATSRDGGPTGNTEAFF. In DNA form, the CDR3 reads TGTGCCACCAGCAGAGATGGTGGGCCTACAGGGAACACTGAAGCTTTCTTT. Using reference TRBV15 and TRBJ1-1 for the parts outside the CDR3, the full variable domain is DAMVIQNPRYQVTQFGKPVTLSCSQTLNHNVMYWYQQKSSQAPKLLFHYYDKDFNNEADTPDNFQSRRPNTSFCFLDIRSPGLGDTAMYLCATSRDGGPTGNTEAFFGQGTRLTVV.

The chain employs TRBV6-5 and TRBJ2-3, with D possibly being TRBD1 or TRBD2 (6 bases each). The CDR3 is 14 amino acids. Trimming removed 7 bases from V and 4 bases from J, with 15 bases in between. Germline V gene data show CDR1 as MNHEY and CDR2 as SVGAGI. This CDR3 is CASTKGGRADTQYF. The CDR3, as DNA: TGTGCCAGCACCAAGGGGGGAAGGGCAGATACGCAGTATTTT.

V and J are TRBV3-1 (or the pseudogene TRBV3-2) and TRBJ2-7, with D possibly TRBD2 on 6 matching bases. Germline values: CDR1 LGHDT, CDR2 YNNKEL (reference sequence). This CDR3 is built from 15 residues. Trimming stripped 2 bases from V and 5 bases from J, with 16 bases between. CDR3 region: CASSQIGRVADEQYF. In DNA form, the CDR3 reads TGTGCCAGCAGCCAAATCGGCAGGGTAGCGGACGAGCAGTACTTC.

The rearrangement uses TRBV10-2 and TRBJ1-1; no definite D call. This CDR3 has 12 amino acids. Trimming pared 6 bases from V and 0 bases from J, leaving 5 bases between. The germline V gene encodes CDR1 WSHSY and CDR2 SAAADI. CDR3 nucleotide sequence: TGCGCCAGCAGAAGTATGAACACTGAAGCTTTCTTT. It yields the protein CASRSMNTEAFF.

V gene TRBV4-1 combines with J gene TRBJ2-7; weak D call: TRBD1 (6 bases). The germline V gene encodes CDR1 MGHRA and CDR2 YSYEKL. V was pared by 2 bases and J by 3 bases, with 11 bases between. CDR3 length equals 14 residues. DNA for the CDR3: TGCGCCAGCAGCCAACACCACAGGGACTACGAGCAGTACTTC. It is translated as CASSQHHRDYEQYF.

The chain links TRBV18 to TRBJ2-5; 7 bases line up with TRBD1. Germline V gene lookup returns CDR1 KGHSH and CDR2 LQKENI. Trimming cost V 3 bases and J 6 bases; bases outside gene matches: 7. The CDR3 consists of 14 residues. The CDR3 reads CASSPQTGSQTQYF. In nucleotides, the CDR3 is TGTGCCAGCTCACCGCAGACAGGGTCACAGACCCAGTACTTC.

The rearrangement uses TRBV12-3 or TRBV12-4 and TRBJ1-2; no clear D. The CDR3 is 12 residues long. V lost 5 bases and J 5 bases, leaving 9 bases between the germline ends. CDR3 nucleotide sequence: TGTGCCAGCAGTCGGATAAGATATGGCTACACCTTC. Translating it yields CASSRIRYGYTF.